The 7 T cell receptor beta chains below all came from one sample that was sequenced in a study of T cells after posttransplantation cyclophosphamide. TCRdb's copy holds only in-frame clones and misses some; the assay was immunoSEQ multiplex PCR. Observed are 25,000 to 30,000 clones, no singletons, with the top ten taking 2.7%. The sequenced material came from PBMCs. All receptors derive from a woman aged 60 to 75 in good health, CMV-negative, and a related stem cell transplant donor.

This clone was found many times. The chain couples TRBV28 to TRBJ1-1, with D perhaps matching TRBD1 (5 bases). Trimming removed 4 bases from V and 11 bases from J, with 11 bases in between. Germline V gene data show CDR1 as MDHEN and CDR2 as SYDVKM. This CDR3 spans 11 amino acids. CDR3 DNA: TGTGCCAGCAGTTACTGGCAGGGTGCTTTCTTT. Protein product: CASSYWQGAFF.

The V and J genes are TRBV7-3 and TRBJ2-1; D is possibly TRBD1 (6 bases). Germline V gives CDR1 SGHTA, CDR2 FQGTGA. Trimming took off 2 bases at V and 2 bases at J, with 10 bases between the two ends. The CDR3 totals 15 residues. The CDR3 loop is CASSLLGAPYNEQFF. The CDR3 bases are TGTGCCAGCAGCTTACTGGGGGCCCCCTACAATGAGCAGTTCTTC.

In its sample, this clone was seen a few times. J is TRBJ1-1 and V is TRBV5-4; 9 bases are shared with TRBD1. V lost 3 bases and J lost 6; bases outside the gene matches: 6. Germline values: CDR1 SGHNT, CDR2 YYREEE (reference sequence). The CDR3 spans 14 residues. The CDR3 DNA reads as TGTGCCAGCAGCTCACAGGGGGCGCGCGCTGAAGCTTTCTTT. The encoded protein is CASSSQGARAEAFF.

This clone appeared many times. V usage is TRBV19 and J usage is TRBJ1-1; 8 bases are a match to TRBD1. Trimming removed 4 bases from V and 7 bases from J; junction bases left unmatched: 5. The CDR3 runs 13 residues. The V gene's germline CDR1 is LNHDA and CDR2 SQIVND (reference sequence). CDR3 sequence (DNA): TGTGCCAGTAGTAGGGGACAGGAAGGTGAAGCTTTCTTT. It codes for CASSRGQEGEAFF.

This clone occurred many times. This rearrangement joins TRBV5-1 to TRBJ1-1; D is ambiguous. Trimming took 0 bases from V and 4 from J, leaving 10 bases between them. Germline V gene sequence: CDR1 SGHRS, CDR2 YFSETQ. The CDR3 totals 14 residues. CDR3 sequence reads: CASSLDMRATEAFF. The CDR3 DNA follows: TGCGCCAGCAGCTTGGACATGAGGGCCACTGAAGCTTTCTTT.

This clone was picked up many times. The chain uses TRBV11-2 and TRBJ1-2, with TRBD1 identical over 9 bases. From germline, CDR1 is SGHAT and CDR2 FQNNGV. CDR3 length: 16 residues. With 4 bases clipped from V and 7 bases from J, the junction kept 13 bases outside the gene matches. This chain's CDR3 is CASSSSSATGGGGYTF. CDR3 sequence (DNA): TGTGCCAGCAGCTCGTCGTCCGCGACAGGGGGTGGTGGCTACACCTTC.

The table lists this clone with many counts. CDR3 protein: CASSAEGGRGKDTEAFF. The CDR3 DNA is TGTGCCAGCAGCGCGGAAGGCGGCAGGGGGAAGGACACTGAAGCTTTCTTT. The chain uses TRBV9 and TRBJ1-1; 7 nucleotides line up with TRBD1. Trimming removed 3 bases from V and 3 bases from J; junction bases left unmatched: 14. CDR1 is SGDLS and CDR2 is YYNGEE in the germline V gene. This CDR3 spans 17 amino acids. The full variable domain, completed using reference TRBV9 and TRBJ1-1, is DSGVTQTPKHLITATGQRVTLRCSPRSGDLSVYWYQQSLDQGLQFLIQYYNGEERAKGNILERFSAQQFPDLHSELNLSSLELGDSALYFCASSAEGGRGKDTEAFFGQGTRLTVV.